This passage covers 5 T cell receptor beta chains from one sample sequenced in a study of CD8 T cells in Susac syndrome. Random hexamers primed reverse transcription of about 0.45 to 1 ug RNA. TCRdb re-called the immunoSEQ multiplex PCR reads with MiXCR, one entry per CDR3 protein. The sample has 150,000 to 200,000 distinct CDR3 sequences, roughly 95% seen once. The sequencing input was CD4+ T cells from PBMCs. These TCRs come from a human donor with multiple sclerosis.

In nucleotides, the CDR3 is TGTGCCAGCAGCTTCAGTGGGGACGCTGGAAACACCATATATTTT. Translation gives CASSFSGDAGNTIYF. The chain carries TRBV6-5 and TRBJ1-3; possible D gene TRBD1, 5 bases. The CDR3 is 15 amino acids. The germline V gene encodes CDR1 MNHEY and CDR2 SVGAGI. V dropped 6 bases and J dropped 2 bases, with 14 bases sitting between them.

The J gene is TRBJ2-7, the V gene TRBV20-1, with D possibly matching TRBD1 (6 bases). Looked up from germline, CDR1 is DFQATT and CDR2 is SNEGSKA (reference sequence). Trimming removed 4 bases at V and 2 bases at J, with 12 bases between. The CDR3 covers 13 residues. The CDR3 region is CSANSRGTYEQYF. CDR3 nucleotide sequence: TGCAGTGCTAACAGCAGGGGCACCTACGAGCAGTACTTC.

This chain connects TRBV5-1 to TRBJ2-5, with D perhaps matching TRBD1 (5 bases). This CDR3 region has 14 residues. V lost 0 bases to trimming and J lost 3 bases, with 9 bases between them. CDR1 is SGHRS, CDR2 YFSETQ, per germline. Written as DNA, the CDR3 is TGCGCCAGCAGCTTGGGACAGCGTAAAGAGACCCAGTACTTC. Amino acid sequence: CASSLGQRKETQYF.

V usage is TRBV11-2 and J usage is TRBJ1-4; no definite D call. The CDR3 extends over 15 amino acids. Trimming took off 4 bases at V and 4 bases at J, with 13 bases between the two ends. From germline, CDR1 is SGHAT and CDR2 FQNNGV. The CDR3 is CASSSPPPGNEKLFF. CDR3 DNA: TGTGCCAGCAGCTCGCCCCCCCCGGGTAATGAAAAACTGTTTTTT.

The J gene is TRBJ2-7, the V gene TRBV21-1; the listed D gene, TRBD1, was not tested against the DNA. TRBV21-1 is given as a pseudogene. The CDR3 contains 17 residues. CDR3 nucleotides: TGTGCCAGCAGCAACCGACGGGGGACAGGGGTGATCTACGAGCAGTACTTC. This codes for CASSNRRGTGVIYEQYF.